This T cell receptor (beta chain) came from a study of pediatric ulcerative colitis. Overall study: Seven or eight patients showed pancolitis and two showed left-sided colitis. Study observations and caveats: All ulcerative colitis patients, but no controls, carried a couple of rectal clonotypes. In rectum, acute severe colitis had expanded clones and less diversity.

Worth noting for this clone: Antigen specificity is unknown.

CDR3 length equals 20 residues. Unmatched junction bases numbered 20, after V lost 7 bases and J lost 0 bases. Germline V CDR1 and CDR2: WNHNN, SYGVQD (reference sequence). Sequencing depth was up to 500,000 reads per sample. The data were produced by immunoSEQ multiplex PCR, yet TCRdb's version contains in-frame clones alone and is incomplete. Here the sample spans roughly 38,000 clones, 70% to 90% being singletons. The rearrangement joins TRBV10-1 to TRBJ2-7, with 11 bases identical to TRBD1. The clonotype was recovered from a girl under 18 with moderate ulcerative colitis. The specimen was blood. The CDR3 bases are TGCGCCAGCACCGTGAGAGGGACAGGGGGTATAGGTGAACTCTCCTACGAGCAGTACTTC. It yields the protein CASTVRGTGGIGELSYEQYF.